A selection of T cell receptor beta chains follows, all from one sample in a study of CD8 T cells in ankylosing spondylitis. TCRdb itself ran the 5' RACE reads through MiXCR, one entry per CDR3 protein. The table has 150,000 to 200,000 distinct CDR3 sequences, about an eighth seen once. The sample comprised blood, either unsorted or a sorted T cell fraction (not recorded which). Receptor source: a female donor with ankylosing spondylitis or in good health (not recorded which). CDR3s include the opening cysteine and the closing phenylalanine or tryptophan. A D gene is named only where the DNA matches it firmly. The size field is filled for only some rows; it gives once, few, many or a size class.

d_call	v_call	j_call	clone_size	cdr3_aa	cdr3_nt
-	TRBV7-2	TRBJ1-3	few	CASSLSLLSGNTIYF	TGTGCCAGCAGCTTAAGCCTCCTCTCTGGAAACACCATATATTTT
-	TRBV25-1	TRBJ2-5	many	CASIGGTWSQYF	TGTGCCAGCATCGGGGGGACATGGTCCCAGTACTTC
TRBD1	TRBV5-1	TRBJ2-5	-	CASSKRPSSGTGGKTQYF	TGCGCCAGCAGCAAACGCCCGTCATCCGGGACAGGGGGCAAGACCCAGTACTTC
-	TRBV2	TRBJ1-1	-	CAISLMLAWMRLGTEAFF	TGTGCCATCAGTTTAATGTTAGCTTGGATGAGGTTGGGCACTGAAGCTTTCTTT
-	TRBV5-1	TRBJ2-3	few	CASSLPSGSNTDTQYF	TGCGCCAGCAGCCTCCCCTCGGGGTCGAACACAGATACGCAGTATTTT
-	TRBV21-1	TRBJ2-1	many	CASTLQGATYNEQFF	TGTGCCAGCACCCTCCAGGGGGCCACCTACAATGAGCAGTTCTTC
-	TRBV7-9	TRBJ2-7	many	CASSLGRAYEQYF	TGTGCCAGCAGCTTAGGTCGAGCCTACGAGCAGTACTTC
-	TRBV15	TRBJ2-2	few	CATSREGPGELFF	TGTGCCACCAGCAGAGAGGGACCCGGGGAGCTGTTTTTT
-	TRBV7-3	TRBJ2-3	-	CASSSGTYTQYF	TGTGCCAGCAGCTCTGGCACATATACGCAGTATTTT
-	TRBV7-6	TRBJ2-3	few	CASSLVFTDTQYF	TGTGCCAGCAGCTTAGTCTTCACAGATACGCAGTATTTT
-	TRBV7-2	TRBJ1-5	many	CASSLSGLGNQPQHF	TGTGCCAGCAGCCTTAGCGGGTTGGGTAACCAGCCCCAGCATTTT
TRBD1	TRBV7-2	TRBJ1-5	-	CGSSKDRVRGQPQHF	TGTGGCAGCAGCAAAGACAGGGTAAGGGGTCAGCCCCAGCATTTT
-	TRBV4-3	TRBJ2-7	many	CASSQAVEYEQYF	TGCGCCAGCAGCCAAGCGGTTGAATACGAGCAGTACTTC
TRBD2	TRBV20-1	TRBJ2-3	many	CSASGSGRGPDTQYF	TGCAGTGCTAGTGGCAGCGGGAGGGGGCCAGATACGCAGTATTTT
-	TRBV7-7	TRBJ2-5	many	CASSFPGETQYF	TGTGCTAGCAGCTTTCCCGGAGAGACCCAGTACTTC
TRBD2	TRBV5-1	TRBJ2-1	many	CASSFGTSGLRNEQFF	TGCGCCAGCAGCTTCGGGACTAGCGGGCTTAGGAATGAGCAGTTCTTC
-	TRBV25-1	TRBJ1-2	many	CASTPTGGDYGYTF	TGTGCCAGCACTCCCACGGGGGGGGACTATGGCTACACCTTC
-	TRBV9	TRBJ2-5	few	CASSVRVDLETQYF	TGTGCCAGCAGCGTACGAGTGGACCTAGAGACCCAGTACTTC
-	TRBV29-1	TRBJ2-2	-	CSVDPTRTGELFF	TGCAGCGTTGACCCTACGAGAACCGGGGAGCTGTTTTTT
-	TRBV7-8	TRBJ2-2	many	CASSSGVNTGELFF	TGTGCCAGCAGCTCGGGCGTAAACACCGGGGAGCTGTTTTTT
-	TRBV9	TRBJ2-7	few	CASSVAETYEQYF	TGTGCCAGCAGCGTGGCAGAGACCTACGAGCAGTACTTC
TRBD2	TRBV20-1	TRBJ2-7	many	CSASAAGDTYEQYF	TGCAGTGCTAGTGCCGCGGGGGATACCTACGAGCAGTACTTC
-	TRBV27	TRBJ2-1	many	CASSSTSQGYNEQFF	TGTGCCAGCAGTTCCACTTCTCAGGGCTACAATGAGCAGTTCTTC
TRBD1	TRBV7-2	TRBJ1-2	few	CASSWDRDGYTF	TGTGCCAGCAGCTGGGACAGGGATGGCTACACCTTC
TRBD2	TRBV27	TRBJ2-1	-	CASSPRASGLSYNEQFF	TGTGCCAGCAGTCCCCGGGCTAGCGGCCTCTCCTACAATGAGCAGTTCTTC
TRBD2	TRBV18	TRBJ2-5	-	CASSPRLAGKETQYF	TGTGCCAGCTCACCAAGGCTAGCGGGAAAGGAGACCCAGTACTTC
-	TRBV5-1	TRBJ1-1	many	CASRAGSPLDTEAFF	TGCGCCAGCAGGGCGGGGTCCCCGTTGGACACTGAAGCTTTCTTT
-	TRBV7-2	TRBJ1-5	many	CASSLVGQGGQPQHF	TGTGCCAGCAGCTTAGTAGGGCAGGGCGGTCAGCCCCAGCATTTT
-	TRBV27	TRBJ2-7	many	CASSLSVGGYSYEQYF	TGTGCCAGCAGTTTGAGTGTCGGAGGTTACTCCTACGAGCAGTACTTC
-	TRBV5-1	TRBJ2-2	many	CASKTDNTGELFF	TGCGCCAGCAAGACGGATAACACCGGGGAGCTGTTTTTT
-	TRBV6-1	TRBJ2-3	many	CASSPTGVLTDTQYF	TGTGCCAGCAGCCCTACCGGCGTCCTGACAGATACGCAGTATTTT
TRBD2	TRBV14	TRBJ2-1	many	CASSHLRAGGPTPYNEQFF	TGTGCCAGCAGCCATCTCAGGGCGGGAGGGCCTACCCCCTACAATGAGCAGTTCTTC
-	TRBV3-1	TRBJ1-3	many	CASSRMGENTIYF	TGTGCCAGCAGCCGGATGGGGGAAAACACCATATATTTT
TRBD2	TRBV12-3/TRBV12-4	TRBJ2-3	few	CASNPGGQIDTQYF	TGTGCCAGCAATCCGGGAGGGCAAATAGATACGCAGTATTTT
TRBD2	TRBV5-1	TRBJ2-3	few	CASSLGASGSTDTQYF	TGCGCCAGCAGCTTGGGAGCTAGCGGGAGCACAGATACGCAGTATTTT